The 30 T cell receptor beta chains presented below share a single source sample, sequenced in a study of cytomegalovirus exposure and HLA in healthy donors. PCR primers comprised 60 Vbeta and 13 Jbeta primers. Clones were read by immunoSEQ multiplex PCR, and TCRdb kept only the in-frame ones, dropping some. The table has approximately 180,000 clones, more than 80% seen once; the top ten hold 4.9%. Sequencing was done on a sample of PBMCs. These receptors were obtained from a young woman in good health and CMV-seropositive.

This clone came up a few times. This chain joins TRBV30 and TRBJ2-7; weak D call: TRBD2 (7 bases). Trimming left V 0 bases short and J 10 bases short, with 10 bases between. This CDR3 region has 11 residues. CDR1 and CDR2 from the germline V gene are GTSNPN and SVGIG (reference sequence). CDR3 DNA sequence: TGTGCCTGGAGTGTAGGGGGGGTACAGTACTTC. This translates into CAWSVGGVQYF.

This clone was counted only a few times. The chain joins TRBV4-2 to TRBJ2-5; D is perhaps TRBD2 (7 bases). The closer fit of TRBJ2-7 to the DNA end suggests the J call may be wrong. This CDR3 is 15 amino acids long. Germline V lookup: CDR1 LGHNA, CDR2 YNFKEQ. The CDR3 DNA follows: TGTGCCAGCAGCCAACTATCGGGGGGCCTGGGCGAGCAGTACTTC. Amino acids: CASSQLSGGLGEQYF.

The V and J genes are TRBV27 and TRBJ1-1, with 7 bases that match TRBD1. V was pared by 7 bases and J by 0 bases, with 8 bases of the junction left unmatched. The CDR3 runs 15 residues. Germline V gene lookup returns CDR1 MNHEY and CDR2 SMNVEV (reference sequence). The CDR3 region is CASNRAGGMNTEAFF. The DNA for the CDR3 is TGTGCCAGCAACCGGGCAGGGGGAATGAACACTGAAGCTTTCTTT.

This chain connects TRBV13 to TRBJ2-7; TRBD1 aligns across 9 bases. The V and J ends lost 5 bases and 3 bases, in that order; junction bases with no gene match: 8. This CDR3 is built from 15 residues. From germline, CDR1 is PRHDT and CDR2 FYEKMQ (reference sequence). As DNA, the CDR3 is TGTGCCAGCAGCCCGTGGGGACAGGGCAACTACGAGCAGTACTTC. It specifies CASSPWGQGNYEQYF.

V and J are TRBV27 and TRBJ1-4; TRBD1 matches 7 bases. CDR1 is MNHEY and CDR2 is SMNVEV in the germline V gene (reference sequence). Trimming removed 5 bases from V and 8 bases from J; junction bases left unmatched: 8. CDR3 length: 14 amino acids. CDR3 in amino acids: CASSKTGLAEKLFF. In DNA form, the CDR3 reads TGTGCCAGCAGTAAGACAGGGTTAGCGGAAAAACTGTTTTTT.

The rearrangement joins TRBV2 to TRBJ2-2; 12 bases align to TRBD2. The ends lost 4 bases at V and 6 bases at J; junction bases unmatched: 21. Germline V gene sequence: CDR1 SNHLY, CDR2 FYNNEI. The CDR3 totals 21 residues. CDR3 in amino acids: CASSALLSSGGAGFAAGELFF. The DNA of the CDR3 is TGTGCCAGCAGTGCCCTCCTTTCTAGCGGGGGGGCCGGTTTTGCCGCCGGGGAGCTGTTTTTT. Combining the CDR3 with reference TRBV2 and TRBJ2-2 gives the whole variable domain EPEVTQTPSHQVTQMGQEVILRCVPISNHLYFYWYRQILGQKVEFLVSFYNNEISEKSEIFDDQFSVERPDGSNFTLKIRSTKLEDSAMYFCASSALLSSGGAGFAAGELFFGEGSRLTVL.

The chain links TRBV7-2 to TRBJ2-7, with 7 bases matching TRBD2. The CDR3 contains 14 residues. Trimming cost V 4 bases and J 0 bases; bases outside gene matches: 3. The germline CDR1 and CDR2 sequences are SGHTA and FQGNSA. The CDR3: CASSSGRGSYEQYF. The CDR3 DNA is TGTGCCAGCAGCTCAGGGAGGGGCTCCTACGAGCAGTACTTC.

V and J are TRBV7-2 and TRBJ1-6; 7 bases are a match to TRBD1. Germline lookup yields CDR1 SGHTA and CDR2 FQGNSA. The CDR3 loop spans 17 amino acids. After removal of 0 bases from V and 8 bases from J, the junction contained 10 bases not matched to a gene. For the CDR3, the DNA is TGTGCCAGCAGCTTAGCGCTAATCGGGACAGTCCATTCACCCCTCCACTTT. This gives the protein CASSLALIGTVHSPLHF.

This clone was detected a few times. The genes are TRBV5-1 and TRBJ1-1, with TRBD1 matching over 11 bases. J gave up 4 bases and V 4 bases, and 12 bases lay outside the gene matches. There are 17 residues in the CDR3. Germline-derived CDR1 and CDR2 are SGHRS and YFSETQ. The chain's CDR3 is CASSDGTGGPFGTEAFF. CDR3 nucleotide sequence: TGCGCCAGCAGCGACGGGACAGGGGGGCCCTTCGGCACTGAAGCTTTCTTT.

The chain combines TRBV19 with TRBJ1-3; unclear D gene. CDR1 and CDR2 (germline): LNHDA, SQIVND (reference sequence). This CDR3 contains 19 residues. The V and J ends lost 4 bases and 6 bases respectively, with 28 bases between them. In DNA form, the CDR3 reads TGTGCCAGTAGTAACGATGTGGGCCGTCGTAGCGACCGAGAAAACACCATATATTTT. Translation: CASSNDVGRRSDRENTIYF. The full variable domain, its missing parts supplied by reference TRBV19 and TRBJ1-3, is DGGITQSPKYLFRKEGQNVTLSCEQNLNHDAMYWYRQDPGQGLRLIYYSQIVNDFQKGDIAEGYSVSREKKESFPLTVTSAQKNPTAFYLCASSNDVGRRSDRENTIYFGEGSWLTVV.

This chain uses TRBV19 with TRBJ2-7; 8 nucleotides align to TRBD1. The CDR3 is 17 residues long. Germline V gene lookup returns CDR1 LNHDA and CDR2 SQIVND (reference sequence). With V trimmed by 6 bases and J by 0 bases, 13 bases remained unmatched. DNA of the CDR3: TGTGCCAGTAGCAATGGGAACAGGGGGTCGAGCTCCTACGAGCAGTACTTC. Its protein is CASSNGNRGSSSYEQYF.

As for this clone: Mismatch with germline at one junction end may stem from a read error. The genes are TRBV10-3 and TRBJ1-2; D is ambiguous. The CDR3 is 14 residues long. Germline V gene lookup returns CDR1 ENHRY and CDR2 SYGVKD. The CDR3 DNA reads as TGTGCCACCAGTGAGTCGGCGGGGTCCTATGGCTACACCTTC. It encodes CATSESAGSYGYTF.

The rearrangement uses TRBV5-1 and TRBJ2-7, with 7 bases matching TRBD1. The junction had 11 bases not matched to a gene; V was cut back by 5 bases and J by 0 bases. The CDR3 totals 16 residues. The germline V gene encodes CDR1 SGHRS and CDR2 YFSETQ. The CDR3 DNA follows: TGCGCCAGCAGTCTGGACGGACAGGAACCCTCCTACGAGCAGTACTTC. It encodes CASSLDGQEPSYEQYF. Full variable domain (rest looked up from reference TRBV5-1 and TRBJ2-7): KAGVTQTPRYLIKTRGQQVTLSCSPISGHRSVSWYQQTPGQGLQFLFEYFSETQRNKGNFPGRFSGRQFSNSRSEMNVSTLELGDSALYLCASSLDGQEPSYEQYFGPGTRLTVT.

The chain has TRBV5-1 and TRBJ2-1; D gene ambiguous. V gave up 3 bases and J gave up 0 bases, with 10 bases separating them. CDR1 and CDR2 (germline): SGHRS, YFSETQ. This CDR3 comprises 15 residues. The CDR3: CASSSRGFSYNEQFF. CDR3 nucleotide sequence: TGCGCCAGCAGCTCCAGAGGATTCTCCTACAATGAGCAGTTCTTC.

A note on this clone: Distinct nucleotide sequences in the sample also encode this CDR3. V and J are TRBV28 and TRBJ2-7; a weak D match, TRBD1 (5 bases). V was shortened by 1 base and J by 6 bases, with 7 bases between the two germline ends. Germline CDR1 reads MDHEN; CDR2 reads SYDVKM. The CDR3 is made up of 12 amino acids. For the CDR3, the DNA is TGTGCCAGCAGTTTATCAAGGGGCGAGCAGTACTTC. It specifies CASSLSRGEQYF.

The rearrangement uses TRBV5-1 and TRBJ2-5; TRBD2 is a possible D gene (6 bases). Trimming stripped 5 bases from V and 5 bases from J, with 16 bases between. The CDR3 extends over 14 amino acids. Germline-derived CDR1 and CDR2 are SGHRS and YFSETQ. The CDR3 DNA reads as TGCGCCAGCAGAGAGGGGACTTCGAGGGAGACCCAGTACTTC. It translates to CASREGTSRETQYF.

This chain joins TRBV6-5 and TRBJ1-1, with a tentative D call TRBD1 (6 bases). The V end was cut by 5 bases, the J end by 3 bases, with 16 bases between. This CDR3 contains 15 residues. Germline CDR1 and CDR2: MNHEY and SVGAGI. CDR3 in DNA: TGTGCCAGCAGTCCAGAAAACAGGGTTGACACTGAAGCTTTCTTT. It translates to CASSPENRVDTEAFF.

This sequence joins TRBV7-2 and TRBJ2-3, with a weak D call TRBD1 (5 bases). This CDR3 is 15 amino acids long. Germline loops: CDR1 SGHTA, CDR2 FQGNSA. The V end was cut by 7 bases, the J end by 6 bases, with 20 bases between. CDR3 amino acids: CASTSSRAGFDTQYF. CDR3 nucleotide sequence: TGTGCCAGCACCTCCTCACGGGCAGGGTTCGATACGCAGTATTTT.

The CDR3 DNA reads TGTGCCAGCAGCCCACAACAGGGGAGCACTGAAGCTTTCTTT. Its protein product is CASSPQQGSTEAFF. The chain links TRBV7-3 to TRBJ1-1, with TRBD1 matching over 7 bases. This CDR3 spans 14 amino acids. CDR1 and CDR2 (germline): SGHTA, FQGTGA. Trimming at V came to 5 bases and at J to 4 bases, leaving 7 bases not matched to a gene.

The rearrangement uses TRBV5-1 and TRBJ2-7, with 9 bases lining up with TRBD2. Germline V lookup: CDR1 SGHRS, CDR2 YFSETQ. This CDR3 region has 16 residues. J was trimmed by 5 bases and V by 0 bases; bases with no gene match: 9. The CDR3 DNA reads TGCGCCAGCAGCTTGGTCGCGGTAGCGGGGGCTAACGAGCAGTACTTC. Protein: CASSLVAVAGANEQYF.

This clone was observed once. The junction does not match germline at one end; this may be a read error. The V call is TRBV2, the J call TRBJ2-6, with D maybe TRBD1 (6 bases). The CDR3 is 15 residues long. Germline CDR1 SNHLY, CDR2 FYNNEI. Written as DNA, the CDR3 is TGTGCCAGCAGGATCTCAGGGGCTGGGGCCAACGGCCTGACTTTC. Protein: CASRISGAGANGLTF.

This clone has a handful of counts. The chain employs TRBV5-4 and TRBJ1-5; D gene uncertain. The CDR3 contains 14 residues. Germline-derived CDR1 and CDR2 are SGHNT and YYREEE (reference sequence). V gave up 4 bases and J gave up 0 bases, with 8 bases separating them. This chain's CDR3 is CASSNGDSNQPQHF. The CDR3 DNA is TGTGCCAGCAGCAATGGAGATAGCAATCAGCCCCAGCATTTT.

The chain is built from TRBV4-3 and TRBJ1-6, with 10 bases fitting TRBD1. Trimming removed 0 bases from V and 3 bases from J; junction bases left unmatched: 5. Germline loops: CDR1 LGHNA, CDR2 YSLEER. This CDR3 has 18 amino acids. The CDR3 here is CASSQDGTGDYYNSPLHF. CDR3 sequence (DNA): TGCGCCAGCAGCCAAGATGGGACAGGGGATTACTATAATTCACCCCTCCACTTT.

The chain's CDR3 is CASSPTGGNSPLHF. The CDR3 coding sequence is TGTGCCAGCAGCCCGACAGGGGGGAATTCACCCCTCCACTTT. V gene TRBV7-2 combines with J gene TRBJ1-6; 9 positions agree with TRBD1. CDR1 SGHTA and CDR2 FQGNSA come from the germline V gene. The CDR3 spans 14 residues. Germline trimming cut 5 bases from V and 7 bases from J; bases unmatched to any gene: 3. Full variable domain (missing parts from reference TRBV7-2 and TRBJ1-6): GAGVSQSPSNKVTEKGKDVELRCDPISGHTALYWYRQSLGQGLEFLIYFQGNSAPDKSGLPSDRFSAERTGGSVSTLTIQRTQQEDSAVYLCASSPTGGNSPLHFGNGTRLTVT.

The genes are TRBV10-1 and TRBJ2-3; possible D gene TRBD1, 6 bases. Trimming removed 4 bases from V and 6 bases from J, with 23 bases in between. The CDR3 runs 17 residues. Germline V gene sequence: CDR1 WNHNN, CDR2 SYGVQD (reference sequence). This CDR3 is CASSGPSQTTGLDTQYF. As DNA, the CDR3 is TGCGCCAGCAGTGGTCCCAGTCAAACGACAGGCTTGGATACGCAGTATTTT.

This clone was counted once. V and J are TRBV29-1 and TRBJ1-1; possible D gene TRBD1, 5 bases. CDR3 length equals 14 residues. Per germline, CDR1 SQVTM and CDR2 ANQGSEA. V lost 4 bases and J lost 3, with 15 bases in between. The DNA for the CDR3 is TGCAGCGTTGCGGCTCAGGGAGGGTACACTGAAGCTTTCTTT. Its protein is CSVAAQGGYTEAFF.

This clone was picked up one time. This rearrangement joins TRBV5-6 to TRBJ2-1, with 11 bases lining up with TRBD2. The CDR3 runs to 18 residues. Germline loops: CDR1 SGHDT, CDR2 YYEEEE. Germline trimming cut 2 bases from V and 5 bases from J; bases unmatched to any gene: 12. The CDR3 DNA is TGTGCCAGCAGCTTAAGGCTAGCGGGGGGCCTTACCCACAATGAGCAGTTCTTC. Protein sequence: CASSLRLAGGLTHNEQFF.

This chain uses TRBV5-1 with TRBJ2-3; 7 bases are shared with TRBD2. Trimming cost V 7 bases and J 0 bases; bases outside gene matches: 8. The CDR3 is 15 residues long. Germline V gives CDR1 SGHRS, CDR2 YFSETQ. Written as DNA, the CDR3 is TGCGCCAGCTCCCGTAGCGGGCCGAGCACAGATACGCAGTATTTT. Amino acids: CASSRSGPSTDTQYF.

This chain uses TRBV27 with TRBJ2-5; TRBD2 matches at 8 bases. The CDR3 loop spans 14 amino acids. In germline, CDR1 is MNHEY, CDR2 SMNVEV (reference sequence). The V gene end was trimmed by 3 bases and the J gene end by 4 bases; junction bases not matched to a gene: 4. As DNA, the CDR3 is TGTGCCAGCAGTTTCCGAGGACTAGCAGAGACCCAGTACTTC. This gives the protein CASSFRGLAETQYF.

V gene TRBV2 combines with J gene TRBJ1-2; TRBD1 matches 11 bases. CDR1 and CDR2 (germline): SNHLY, FYNNEI. The CDR3 runs 14 residues. Trimming removed 7 bases from V and 6 bases from J; junction bases left unmatched: 7. Here the CDR3 reads CASTPSGQGDGYTF. The CDR3 DNA is TGTGCCAGCACTCCATCGGGACAGGGGGATGGCTACACCTTC.